Included here is one T cell receptor beta chain sequence, with context. The data derive from a study of identical twins. TCRdb re-called the 5' RACE reads through MiXCR, storing one row per CDR3 protein. The sample contains about 260,000 distinct CDR3 sequences, approximately 7% of which appear only once. The CDR3 is made up of 14 amino acids. From germline, CDR1 is SGHRS and CDR2 YFSETQ. V was clipped by 4 bases and J by 4 bases, with 12 bases between them. These same data were also listed under a study on yellow fever vaccine responses in identical twins.

The origin of this receptor is a woman aged 18-30 years in good health. V is TRBV5-1 and J is TRBJ2-1; TRBD2 might be the D (6 bases). The sample consisted of memory (CD45RO+) T cells sorted from blood. The CDR3 nucleotides read TGCGCCAGCAGCCAGGGACTTGGTTACAATGAGCAGTTCTTC. This translates into CASSQGLGYNEQFF.